Below are 25 T cell receptor beta chains sequenced from a single sample in a study of blood T cell repertoires in COVID-19. The repertoire was sequenced with immunoSEQ multiplex PCR; TCRdb's copy has only in-frame clones and lacks some. The table lists around 100,000 clones, 80% of them singletons. What was sequenced was peripheral blood. These receptors all come from a man aged 70-80 years with active or convalescent COVID-19.

V gene TRBV13 combines with J gene TRBJ2-7; D perhaps matches TRBD1 (6 bases). V was trimmed by 4 bases and J by 4 bases, leaving 11 bases between them. The CDR3 covers 13 residues. Germline CDR1 is PRHDT and CDR2 is FYEKMQ (reference sequence). Here the CDR3 DNA reads TGTGCCAGCAGCTCCACAGGGCGGTACGAGCAGTACTTC. It specifies CASSSTGRYEQYF. The variable domain in full, completed from reference TRBV13 and TRBJ2-7, reads AAGVIQSPRHLIKEKRETATLKCYPIPRHDTVYWYQQGPGQDPQFLISFYEKMQSDKGSIPDRFSAQQFSDYHSELNMSSLELGDSALYFCASSSTGRYEQYFGPGTRLTVT.

The chain couples TRBV30 to TRBJ2-7, with 7 positions matching TRBD2. Trimming cost V 0 bases and J 0 bases; bases outside gene matches: 8. The CDR3 totals 16 residues. Per germline, CDR1 GTSNPN and CDR2 SVGIG (reference sequence). The CDR3 loop is CAWSVLGRGSSYEQYF. Written as DNA, the CDR3 is TGTGCCTGGAGTGTACTTGGGAGGGGAAGCTCCTACGAGCAGTACTTC.

The chain joins TRBV7-2 to TRBJ2-1; 9 bases are a match to TRBD2. The CDR3 totals 15 residues. Per the germline V gene, CDR1 is SGHTA and CDR2 is FQGNSA. V lost 5 bases, J lost 8 bases, and 10 bases stayed unmatched. CDR3 sequence reads: CASSPSGATGDEQFF. CDR3 DNA sequence: TGTGCCAGCAGCCCTAGCGGGGCAACGGGGGATGAGCAGTTCTTC.

The chain combines TRBV5-1 with TRBJ2-7, with TRBD1 identical over 8 bases. This CDR3 spans 14 amino acids. V lost 4 bases to trimming and J lost 0 bases; unmatched junction nucleotides: 3. CDR1 is SGHRS and CDR2 is YFSETQ in the germline V gene. The CDR3 is CASSQTGGSYEQYF. The CDR3 region has the DNA TGCGCCAGCAGCCAAACAGGGGGCTCCTACGAGCAGTACTTC.

The chain carries TRBV10-3 and TRBJ2-1, with D possibly matching TRBD2 (5 bases). The CDR3 runs 12 residues. Trimming pared 5 bases from V and 10 bases from J, leaving 12 bases between. Looked up from germline, CDR1 is ENHRY and CDR2 is SYGVKD. DNA of the CDR3: TGTGCCATCAGTTCGACTACGGGGGAGCAGTTCTTC. Translating gives CAISSTTGEQFF.

The rearrangement links TRBV24-1 to TRBJ2-4; 12 bases fit TRBD1. V trimming: 9 bases; J trimming: 6 bases; junction bases outside the gene matches: 8. The CDR3 sequence is 15 residues long. Germline CDR1 reads KGHDR; CDR2 reads SFDVKD. The CDR3 sequence is CATSLGQGARNIQYF. The CDR3 coding sequence is TGTGCCACCTCATTGGGACAGGGGGCGAGAAACATTCAGTACTTC.

This rearrangement joins TRBV2 to TRBJ2-3; D might be TRBD2 (6 bases). The germline V gene has CDR1 SNHLY and CDR2 FYNNEI. With 4 bases removed from V and 2 bases from J, the gap between germline ends came to 10 bases. This CDR3 region has 14 residues. The CDR3 loop reads CASSVGLYTDTQYF. The DNA for the CDR3 is TGTGCCAGCAGTGTGGGACTTTACACAGATACGCAGTATTTT.

This clone was observed a single time. The chain recombines TRBV24-1 with TRBJ2-3, with D tentatively TRBD2 (6 bases). Germline V gives CDR1 KGHDR, CDR2 SFDVKD. V lost 9 bases and J lost 1, with 13 bases in between. The CDR3 runs 14 residues. The CDR3 DNA follows: TGTGCCACCGGAGGGTCCCAAGGCACAGATACGCAGTATTTT. This codes for CATGGSQGTDTQYF.

This chain connects TRBV30 to TRBJ2-1; possibly TRBD2 for D (6 bases). V was pared by 2 bases and J by 5 bases, with 25 bases between. The CDR3 is 18 residues long. CDR1 and CDR2 from the germline V gene are GTSNPN and SVGIG (reference sequence). As DNA, the CDR3 is TGTGCCTGGAGTCCGAAAAGAACGGGACTCCTAACCGACAATGAGCAGTTCTTC. This sequence encodes CAWSPKRTGLLTDNEQFF.

There are many counts of this clone. The identical CDR3 is also encoded by other nucleotide sequences in the sample. This rearrangement joins TRBV29-1 to TRBJ2-1, with a tentative D call TRBD2 (5 bases). Germline V gene lookup returns CDR1 SQVTM and CDR2 ANQGSEA. Trimming shortened V by 4 bases and J by 1 base, and 17 bases separated the two germline ends. The CDR3 consists of 16 residues. CDR3 sequence reads: CSVVVAEGSSYNEQFF. As DNA, the CDR3 is TGCAGCGTTGTCGTGGCCGAGGGTAGTTCCTACAATGAGCAGTTCTTC.

This rearrangement joins TRBV9 to TRBJ2-6; D uncertain. V was pared by 0 bases and J by 3 bases, with 13 bases between. Germline lookup yields CDR1 SGDLS and CDR2 YYNGEE. The CDR3 runs 17 residues. CDR3 amino acids: CASSVVPTHSGANVLTF. CDR3 nucleotide sequence: TGTGCCAGCAGCGTAGTTCCGACCCACAGTGGGGCCAACGTCCTGACTTTC.

This clone is medium-sized (0.01 to 0.1%) in the sample. This chain uses TRBV2 with TRBJ1-2; D uncertain. CDR3 length: 13 residues. With 2 bases removed from V and 7 bases from J, the gap between germline ends came to 11 bases. Per germline, CDR1 SNHLY and CDR2 FYNNEI. For the CDR3, the DNA is TGTGCCAGCAGTGAACGGTTGAGGGTTGGCTACACCTTC. It specifies CASSERLRVGYTF. Full variable domain (missing parts from reference TRBV2 and TRBJ1-2): EPEVTQTPSHQVTQMGQEVILRCVPISNHLYFYWYRQILGQKVEFLVSFYNNEISEKSEIFDDQFSVERPDGSNFTLKIRSTKLEDSAMYFCASSERLRVGYTFGSGTRLTVV.

This chain connects TRBV6-2 or TRBV6-3 to TRBJ1-5; 7 nucleotides agree with TRBD1. V was clipped by 1 base and J by 4 bases; unmatched bases: 13. This CDR3 contains 18 residues. Germline V gives CDR1 MNHEY, CDR2 SVGEGT. CDR3 amino acids: CASSYYRVRQGPNQPQHF. The DNA of the CDR3 is TGTGCCAGCAGTTACTACAGGGTCCGACAGGGACCAAATCAGCCCCAGCATTTT.

The rearrangement joins TRBV5-6 to TRBJ1-3; 8 bases map to TRBD1. The CDR3 is 15 amino acids. CDR1 and CDR2 from the germline V gene are SGHDT and YYEEEE. The V and J ends lost 7 bases and 2 bases, in that order; junction bases with no gene match: 8. The CDR3 DNA follows: TGTGCCAGCGGGGGGACAGGTGGCACTGGAAACACCATATATTTT. Protein product: CASGGTGGTGNTIYF.

This clone was seen just once. This chain uses TRBV28 with TRBJ1-1, with D possibly being TRBD1 (5 bases). Germline V CDR1 and CDR2: MDHEN, SYDVKM. This CDR3 comprises 15 residues. The germline V and J ends were trimmed by 7 bases and 1 base, with 16 bases remaining between them. In nucleotides, the CDR3 is TGTGCCAGCATTTCCCTGGGACTCCGGAACACTGAAGCTTTCTTT. Encoded protein: CASISLGLRNTEAFF.

The chain links TRBV5-4 to TRBJ1-1; 7 bases fit TRBD1. V gave up 6 bases and J gave up 4 bases; unmatched junction bases: 6. Per germline, CDR1 SGHNT and CDR2 YYREEE (reference sequence). This CDR3 comprises 13 residues. The CDR3 here is CASKQGQSTEAFF. The CDR3 DNA reads as TGTGCCAGCAAACAGGGGCAGAGCACTGAAGCTTTCTTT. Full variable domain (remainder filled in from reference TRBV5-4 and TRBJ1-1): ETGVTQSPTHLIKTRGQQVTLRCSSQSGHNTVSWYQQALGQGPQFIFQYYREEENGRGNFPPRFSGLQFPNYSSELNVNALELDDSALYLCASKQGQSTEAFFGQGTRLTVV.

This clone has only one observation. The J gene is TRBJ2-2, the V gene TRBV18; D is perhaps TRBD1 (6 bases). Germline CDR1 and CDR2: KGHSH and LQKENI. The CDR3 runs 16 residues. V was clipped by 5 bases and J by 1 base, with 14 bases between them. The CDR3 coding sequence is TGTGCCAGCTCAGAGAACACAGGGATGAACACCGGGGAGCTGTTTTTT. This gives the protein CASSENTGMNTGELFF.

The chain has TRBV7-2 and TRBJ2-7; 7 bases align to TRBD2. The trim removed 1 base at V and 0 bases at J, leaving 6 bases unmatched. The length of the CDR3 is 16 residues. Germline assignment: CDR1 SGHTA and CDR2 FQGNSA. CDR3 DNA sequence: TGTGCCAGCAGCTTAGTGGGCGGGGGATTCTCCTACGAGCAGTACTTC. Amino acids: CASSLVGGGFSYEQYF.

The rearrangement links TRBV7-2 to TRBJ2-3, with D perhaps matching TRBD1 (5 bases). Trimming removed 3 bases from V and 2 bases from J, with 9 bases in between. Germline CDR1 SGHTA, CDR2 FQGNSA. The CDR3 has 14 residues. DNA of the CDR3: TGTGCCAGCAGCTTCCAGACAGTCACAGATACGCAGTATTTT. As protein: CASSFQTVTDTQYF. The variable domain in full, completed from reference TRBV7-2 and TRBJ2-3, reads GAGVSQSPSNKVTEKGKDVELRCDPISGHTALYWYRQSLGQGLEFLIYFQGNSAPDKSGLPSDRFSAERTGGSVSTLTIQRTQQEDSAVYLCASSFQTVTDTQYFGPGTRLTVL.

The chain couples TRBV7-2 to TRBJ1-2; possibly TRBD1 for D (5 bases). CDR1 and CDR2 from the germline V gene are SGHTA and FQGNSA. This CDR3 is built from 11 residues. With 9 bases removed from V and 7 bases from J, the gap between germline ends came to 12 bases. The CDR3 sequence is CARGVGSGYTF. In DNA form, the CDR3 reads TGTGCCAGGGGGGTCGGGAGTGGCTACACCTTC.

This chain connects TRBV18 to TRBJ2-7; D perhaps matches TRBD2 (5 bases). The V end was cut by 0 bases, the J end by 3 bases, with 6 bases between. CDR3 length: 13 residues. From germline, CDR1 is KGHSH and CDR2 LQKENI. The CDR3 spells CASSPPGDYEQYF. DNA of the CDR3: TGTGCCAGCTCACCACCCGGGGACTACGAGCAGTACTTC.

The genes are TRBV6-5 and TRBJ2-7, with 9 bases that match TRBD1. The CDR3 consists of 16 residues. Germline loops: CDR1 MNHEY, CDR2 SVGAGI. The V segment lost 2 bases and the J segment 4 bases; nucleotides outside the gene matches: 9. Here the CDR3 DNA reads TGTGCCAGCAGTTACCACAGGGGGCTGGGTTCTTACGAGCAGTACTTC. As protein: CASSYHRGLGSYEQYF.

The chain is built from TRBV28 and TRBJ1-5; possibly TRBD1 for D (6 bases). CDR1 is MDHEN and CDR2 is SYDVKM in the germline V gene. The CDR3 is made up of 15 amino acids. Trimming removed 7 bases from V and 7 bases from J, with 20 bases in between. The CDR3 DNA reads as TGTGCCAGCACCTTTCCAGGGGTTCAGGGGCAGCCCCAGCATTTT. Protein sequence: CASTFPGVQGQPQHF.

The chain employs TRBV24-1 and TRBJ2-5, with 10 bases fitting TRBD2. This CDR3 contains 18 residues. V lost 2 bases and J lost 7; bases outside the gene matches: 15. Germline assignment: CDR1 KGHDR and CDR2 SFDVKD. The CDR3 reads CATSDSPLKRGGGATQYF. The CDR3 DNA sequence: TGTGCCACCAGTGATTCCCCTCTGAAGCGGGGGGGTGGGGCGACCCAGTACTTC.

The J gene is TRBJ2-7, the V gene TRBV5-4; 13 bases agree with TRBD2. The germline V gene has CDR1 SGHNT and CDR2 YYREEE (reference sequence). This CDR3 spans 15 amino acids. Trimming cost V 4 bases and J 3 bases; bases outside gene matches: 4. The CDR3 DNA follows: TGTGCCAGCAGCACTGGACTAGCGGGAGACTACGAGCAGTACTTC. Translating gives CASSTGLAGDYEQYF.